The next 14 T cell receptor beta chains were all read from a single sample in a study of cytomegalovirus exposure and HLA in healthy donors (dated 2017 in TCRdb). The protocol used for the library was the immunoSEQ multiplex PCR assay. A mixture of 60 forward primers for TCR Vbeta segments and 13 reverse primers for TCR Jbeta segments was used in the multiplex PCR. TCRdb limited this immuneACCESS table to in-frame rearrangements with V and J called. A share of clones is missing; checked studies link under half to unresolved V genes, and the rest is unexplained. In this sample the table shows about 150,000 clones, 84% of which occur a single time. Clones ranked in the top ten supply almost 2.5% of the sample. Material for sequencing was PBMCs. The receptors come from a boy aged 2 to 9 in good health and CMV-seronegative.

This clone was found a few times. The chain links TRBV5-8 to TRBJ2-1, with TRBD2 identical over 7 bases. The CDR3 has 17 amino acids. The V and J ends lost 3 bases and 4 bases, in that order; junction bases with no gene match: 13. Germline loops: CDR1 SGHTS, CDR2 YDEGEE. CDR3 coding DNA: TGTGCCAGCAGCTCTAGCGCGGGAGTTTCGCGGTACAATGAGCAGTTCTTC. It encodes CASSSSAGVSRYNEQFF.

In DNA, the CDR3 is TGTGCCAGCAGCGCAACCCACCGGGACAGGGAAAAGGCACCCCTCCACTTT. Translated: CASSATHRDREKAPLHF. The chain combines TRBV9 with TRBJ1-6; 9 bases are shared with TRBD1. This CDR3 has 17 residues. Trimming at V came to 3 bases and at J to 11 bases, leaving 15 bases not matched to a gene. Germline V gives CDR1 SGDLS, CDR2 YYNGEE.

The chain links TRBV9 to TRBJ1-1; weak D call: TRBD1 (5 bases). The length of the CDR3 is 16 residues. V lost 4 bases and J 0 bases, leaving 16 bases between the germline ends. CDR1 SGDLS and CDR2 YYNGEE come from the germline V gene. The CDR3: CASSKGYSLVNTEAFF. CDR3 nucleotides: TGTGCCAGCAGCAAGGGGTACAGCCTCGTGAACACTGAAGCTTTCTTT.

This rearrangement joins TRBV15 to TRBJ1-5; a weak D match, TRBD1 (5 bases). With 3 bases removed from V and 6 bases from J, the gap between germline ends came to 12 bases. The CDR3 sequence is 14 residues long. CDR1 is LNHNV and CDR2 is YYDKDF in the germline V gene (reference sequence). The CDR3 spells CATSRDTGGQPQHF. CDR3 sequence (DNA): TGTGCCACCAGCAGGGACACGGGGGGTCAGCCCCAGCATTTT.

This clone was seen a handful of times. The V and J genes are TRBV6-1 and TRBJ2-1; TRBD2 matches 8 bases. The V segment lost 10 bases and the J segment 5 bases; nucleotides outside the gene matches: 13. This CDR3 is 15 amino acids long. Germline V gene data show CDR1 as MNHNS and CDR2 as SASEGT. For the CDR3, the DNA is TGTGCCACCACAACCGGGGGGGTCATAAACAATGAGCAGTTCTTC. This gives the protein CATTTGGVINNEQFF.

V usage is TRBV7-2 and J usage is TRBJ1-2, with 9 bases that match TRBD1. CDR1 SGHTA and CDR2 FQGNSA come from the germline V gene. The CDR3 consists of 18 residues. The V gene end was trimmed by 1 base and the J gene end by 4 bases; junction bases not matched to a gene: 13. CDR3 sequence: CASSLDRDRVDPGYGYTF. The CDR3 nucleotides are TGTGCCAGCAGCTTAGACCGGGACAGGGTGGATCCGGGCTATGGCTACACCTTC.

The rearrangement joins TRBV27 to TRBJ1-6, with D maybe TRBD1 (6 bases). Trimming stripped 1 base from V and 9 bases from J, with 19 bases between. This CDR3 comprises 17 residues. Per germline, CDR1 MNHEY and CDR2 SMNVEV (reference sequence). CDR3 coding DNA: TGTGCCAGCAGTTTATACGCAGGGGAATACAGGTCTTCACCCCTCCACTTT. It specifies CASSLYAGEYRSSPLHF.

The chain uses TRBV9 and TRBJ2-7; TRBD2 might be the D (7 bases). The CDR3 length is 15 residues. Germline V gives CDR1 SGDLS, CDR2 YYNGEE. V was trimmed by 3 bases and J by 2 bases, leaving 15 bases between them. The CDR3 nucleotides are TGTGCCAGCAGCGCGGGGGGCGGATTAACCTACGAGCAGTACTTC. Amino acid sequence: CASSAGGGLTYEQYF.

The genes are TRBV6-4 and TRBJ2-5; the match to TRBD2 covers 9 bases. Germline V CDR1 and CDR2: MRHNA, SNTAGT. The CDR3 runs 15 residues. The J segment lost 2 bases and the V segment lost 4 bases, leaving 5 bases of the junction unmatched. The CDR3 sequence: CASSATTSGQETQYF. CDR3 sequence (DNA): TGTGCCAGCAGTGCCACGACTAGCGGACAAGAGACCCAGTACTTC.

The V call is TRBV7-2, the J call TRBJ2-2, with unresolved D. Germline V gene sequence: CDR1 SGHTA, CDR2 FQGNSA. V dropped 5 bases and J dropped 3 bases, with 4 bases sitting between them. The CDR3 runs 12 residues. This CDR3 is CASSRYTGELFF. The CDR3 DNA reads TGTGCCAGCAGCCGGTACACCGGGGAGCTGTTTTTT.

This chain uses TRBV4-2 with TRBJ2-2; D may be TRBD2 (6 bases). CDR3 size: 18 residues. From germline, CDR1 is LGHNA and CDR2 YNFKEQ. V was clipped by 2 bases and J by 0 bases, with 16 bases between them. In DNA, the CDR3 is TGTGCCAGCAGCCAAATGGGGACTCAGGCGGCGAACACCGGGGAGCTGTTTTTT. This codes for CASSQMGTQAANTGELFF.

The chain uses TRBV27 and TRBJ2-5, with D possibly being TRBD2 (6 bases). Trimming took off 6 bases at V and 2 bases at J, with 25 bases between the two ends. CDR1 and CDR2 from the germline V gene are MNHEY and SMNVEV (reference sequence). The CDR3 runs to 18 residues. In nucleotides, the CDR3 is TGTGCCAGCAGCCCCCCGGGGGTTCGGCCTCGGTTACAAGAGACCCAGTACTTC. It yields the protein CASSPPGVRPRLQETQYF.

V gene TRBV10-2 combines with J gene TRBJ1-6; D is unresolved. The V gene's germline CDR1 is WSHSY and CDR2 SAAADI. There are 15 residues in the CDR3. Trimming cost V 6 bases and J 10 bases, with 19 bases left between them. The CDR3 region has the DNA TGCGCCAGCAGCCTGGATATTCGGGTCTACTCACCCCTCCACTTT. Its translation: CASSLDIRVYSPLHF.

This sequence joins TRBV5-1 and TRBJ1-1; no clear D gene. Germline loops: CDR1 SGHRS, CDR2 YFSETQ. The V end was cut by 0 bases, the J end by 1 base, with 13 bases between. The CDR3 sequence is 16 residues long. This CDR3 reads CASSLDYVRRNTEAFF. The DNA for the CDR3 is TGCGCCAGCAGCTTGGATTATGTCCGGAGGAACACTGAAGCTTTCTTT.